Shown below are 4 T cell receptor beta chains from a single sample sequenced in a study of blood T cell repertoires in COVID-19. The data were produced by immunoSEQ multiplex PCR, yet TCRdb's version contains in-frame clones alone and is incomplete. The sample records 130,000 or so clones, 70% to 85% being singletons. The sequenced sample was peripheral blood. Receptors were obtained from an older woman with acute or convalescent COVID-19.

The chain has TRBV6-5 and TRBJ1-2, with D possibly being TRBD1 (6 bases). This CDR3 is 14 amino acids long. Trimming took off 6 bases at V and 4 bases at J, with 15 bases between the two ends. Germline V gene data show CDR1 as MNHEY and CDR2 as SVGAGI. The CDR3 sequence is CASSPGTKGYGYTF. CDR3 nucleotide sequence: TGTGCCAGCAGCCCCGGGACAAAAGGCTATGGCTACACCTTC.

This clone was found once. This chain links TRBV12-3 or TRBV12-4 with TRBJ2-7; D is unresolved. The CDR3 is 11 amino acids. The germline V and J ends were trimmed by 3 bases and 3 bases, with 3 bases remaining between them. The CDR3 coding sequence is TGTGCCAGCAGTTTCAGCTACGAGCAGTACTTC. The encoded protein is CASSFSYEQYF.

The chain employs TRBV5-1 and TRBJ2-7; 10 nucleotides agree with TRBD1. The CDR3 spans 14 residues. V lost 3 bases to trimming and J lost 6 bases; unmatched junction nucleotides: 6. The germline CDR1 and CDR2 sequences are SGHRS and YFSETQ. CDR3 sequence reads: CASSSSRDRGEQYF. DNA for the CDR3: TGCGCCAGCAGCTCGTCCCGGGACAGGGGCGAGCAGTACTTC.

The DNA of the CDR3 is TGTGCCAGCAGCGCACAGGGGGCGAGCAATCAGCCCCAGCATTTT. Encoded protein: CASSAQGASNQPQHF. V is TRBV9 and J is TRBJ1-5; TRBD1 agrees at 9 bases. CDR3 length equals 15 residues. Per the germline V gene, CDR1 is SGDLS and CDR2 is YYNGEE. With 3 bases clipped from V and 1 base from J, the junction kept 2 bases outside the gene matches.